This T cell receptor (beta chain) was recorded in a study of blood T cell repertoires in COVID-19. Looking at the study overall: In each case, the material was cDNA or gDNA derived from T cells, B-cell-depleted T cells, or PBMCs.

Repertoires were generated with immunoSEQ multiplex PCR, while TCRdb's copy carries only in-frame clones and drops some. The sample holds more than 70,000 clones, 86% seen once. The CDR3 contains 15 residues. Sequenced material: peripheral blood. The receptor's source is a man aged 55 to 70 with acute or convalescent COVID-19. This rearrangement joins TRBV21-1 to TRBJ2-7; the table's D gene call, TRBD1, was not cross checked with the DNA. TRBV21-1 has pseudogene status. The CDR3 protein is CASKRFRDRSYEQYF. CDR3 in DNA: TGTGCCAGCAAGAGGTTCCGGGACAGATCCTACGAGCAGTACTTC.